A single sample is the source of the 18 T cell receptor beta chains below, sequenced in a study of blood T cell repertoires in COVID-19. TCRdb's copy holds only in-frame clones and misses some; the assay was immunoSEQ multiplex PCR. The sample gives about 110,000 clones, 70% to 90% of which show up once; less than 3.5% is in the top ten. The sequenced material came from peripheral blood. The receptors here all came from a man aged 35-49 years with acute or convalescent COVID-19.

The CDR3 loop is CAWSGRVTDTQYF. The CDR3 nucleotides are TGTGCCTGGAGTGGCAGGGTAACAGATACGCAGTATTTT. V gene TRBV30 combines with J gene TRBJ2-3, with D perhaps TRBD1 (5 bases). This CDR3 has 13 amino acids. V lost 1 base to trimming and J lost 3 bases, with 8 bases between them. Germline V gene sequence: CDR1 GTSNPN, CDR2 SVGIG (reference sequence).

This chain connects TRBV5-1 to TRBJ1-1; 11 bases fit TRBD1. Germline CDR1 and CDR2: SGHRS and YFSETQ. Losses at the gene ends were 3 bases for V and 0 bases for J; bases not matched to a gene: 10. The CDR3 totals 18 residues. CDR3 residues: CASSSPGQGALLNTEAFF. The CDR3 DNA follows: TGCGCCAGCAGCTCCCCAGGACAGGGGGCGCTTTTGAACACTGAAGCTTTCTTT.

The genes are TRBV7-2 and TRBJ2-7; 7 positions match TRBD1. The ends lost 5 bases at V and 3 bases at J; junction bases unmatched: 7. CDR3 length: 14 amino acids. Germline V lookup: CDR1 SGHTA, CDR2 FQGNSA. CDR3 nucleotides: TGTGCCAGCAGCCCCCAGGGACAGATCTACGAGCAGTACTTC. Amino acids: CASSPQGQIYEQYF.

This chain joins TRBV5-4 and TRBJ1-1, with D possibly matching TRBD1 (6 bases). Trimming cost V 4 bases and J 12 bases, with 16 bases left between them. From germline, CDR1 is SGHNT and CDR2 YYREEE (reference sequence). CDR3 size: 12 residues. In nucleotides, the CDR3 is TGTGCCAGCAGCCCATGGGGGGGGCAGACTTTCTTT. Residues: CASSPWGGQTFF.

The chain recombines TRBV7-2 with TRBJ1-2; D uncertain. Looked up from germline, CDR1 is SGHTA and CDR2 is FQGNSA. Trimming took off 1 base at V and 0 bases at J, with 6 bases between the two ends. This CDR3 comprises 14 residues. For the CDR3, the DNA is TGTGCCAGCAGCTTAGACAGATCTAACTATGGCTACACCTTC. Translated, it gives CASSLDRSNYGYTF. Combining the CDR3 with reference TRBV7-2 and TRBJ1-2 gives the whole variable domain GAGVSQSPSNKVTEKGKDVELRCDPISGHTALYWYRQSLGQGLEFLIYFQGNSAPDKSGLPSDRFSAERTGGSVSTLTIQRTQQEDSAVYLCASSLDRSNYGYTFGSGTRLTVV.

The chain links TRBV7-9 to TRBJ2-1, with D perhaps matching TRBD2 (6 bases). Trimming shortened V by 4 bases and J by 5 bases, and 12 bases separated the two germline ends. The CDR3 runs to 14 residues. The germline V gene encodes CDR1 SEHNR and CDR2 FQNEAQ (reference sequence). This chain's CDR3 is CASSSGVRNNEQFF. The CDR3 DNA sequence: TGTGCCAGCAGCTCGGGGGTTCGCAACAATGAGCAGTTCTTC.

The V gene is TRBV3-1 (or the pseudogene TRBV3-2), the J gene TRBJ2-5; D is unclear. V dropped 0 bases and J dropped 4 bases, with 3 bases sitting between them. Per germline, CDR1 LGHDT and CDR2 YNNKEL (reference sequence). CDR3 length: 12 amino acids. CDR3 in amino acids: CASSQDRETQYF. CDR3 DNA: TGTGCCAGCAGCCAAGATCGAGAGACCCAGTACTTC.

The V and J genes are TRBV6-5 and TRBJ1-1; the D gene is possibly TRBD1 (5 bases). The CDR3 sequence is 15 residues long. V was shortened by 0 bases and J by 1 base, with 9 bases between the two germline ends. From germline, CDR1 is MNHEY and CDR2 SVGAGI. This chain's CDR3 is CASSYSGRRNTEAFF. CDR3 nucleotide sequence: TGTGCCAGCAGTTACTCGGGGCGACGGAACACTGAAGCTTTCTTT.

This clone occurred once. This chain links TRBV7-9 with TRBJ1-5, with TRBD1 identical over 8 bases. CDR1 is SEHNR and CDR2 is FQNEAQ in the germline V gene (reference sequence). This CDR3 spans 15 amino acids. The junction had 9 bases not matched to a gene; V was cut back by 5 bases and J by 6 bases. The CDR3: CASSLAGTGGQPQHF. CDR3 sequence (DNA): TGTGCCAGCAGCCTCGCCGGGACAGGTGGTCAGCCCCAGCATTTT.

The chain couples TRBV7-9 to TRBJ1-1; a possible D gene is TRBD1 (6 bases). This CDR3 is 14 amino acids long. CDR1 and CDR2 from the germline V gene are SEHNR and FQNEAQ (reference sequence). Trimming removed 5 bases from V and 3 bases from J, with 13 bases in between. CDR3 in DNA: TGTGCCAGCAGCAACAGGGATGGTGACACTGAAGCTTTCTTT. Translation gives CASSNRDGDTEAFF.

This chain joins TRBV6-4 and TRBJ1-2, with TRBD1 matching 7 bases. The junction had 10 bases not matched to a gene; V was cut back by 4 bases and J by 5 bases. The CDR3 has 15 amino acids. Germline CDR1 MRHNA, CDR2 SNTAGT. For the CDR3, the DNA is TGTGCCAGCAGTGCCGCCGGGACAGAACTTTATGGCTACACCTTC. Translated: CASSAAGTELYGYTF.

The rearrangement uses TRBV9 and TRBJ1-2, with D possibly TRBD1 on 6 matching bases. From germline, CDR1 is SGDLS and CDR2 YYNGEE. This CDR3 region has 14 residues. The germline V and J ends were trimmed by 4 bases and 4 bases, with 14 bases remaining between them. CDR3 coding DNA: TGTGCCAGCAGCATAGACGGGGGGCCCTATGGCTACACCTTC. The encoded protein is CASSIDGGPYGYTF.

This CDR3 is CAWGDRFYAFF. The CDR3 DNA reads TGTGCCTGGGGCGACAGGTTCTATGCTTTCTTT. The chain couples TRBV30 to TRBJ1-1, with D possibly TRBD1 on 6 matching bases. From germline, CDR1 is GTSNPN and CDR2 SVGIG (reference sequence). The CDR3 loop spans 11 amino acids. V was clipped by 5 bases and J by 11 bases, with 15 bases between them.

This clone was detected a few times. The rearrangement links TRBV27 to TRBJ1-1; tentatively, D is TRBD1 (6 bases). In germline, CDR1 is MNHEY, CDR2 SMNVEV (reference sequence). V was shortened by 5 bases and J by 5 bases, with 21 bases between the two germline ends. This CDR3 has 16 amino acids. In DNA, the CDR3 is TGTGCCAGCAGTCCACCTCCGGGCCAGGGGAAGACTGAAGCTTTCTTT. Its translation is CASSPPPGQGKTEAFF.

V gene TRBV2 combines with J gene TRBJ1-5; tentatively, D is TRBD1 (5 bases). The CDR3 spans 14 residues. The germline V gene encodes CDR1 SNHLY and CDR2 FYNNEI. Trimming removed 3 bases from V and 2 bases from J, with 8 bases in between. CDR3 loop: CASSEPQGNQPQHF. For the CDR3, the DNA is TGTGCCAGCAGTGAGCCACAGGGCAATCAGCCCCAGCATTTT.

The rearrangement links TRBV27 to TRBJ1-5; 7 bases line up with TRBD1. Germline-derived CDR1 and CDR2 are MNHEY and SMNVEV (reference sequence). This CDR3 comprises 14 residues. V dropped 7 bases and J dropped 5; count of bases not matched to a gene: 8. CDR3 sequence reads: CASTPTGTHQPQHF. CDR3 nucleotide sequence: TGTGCCAGCACCCCGACAGGGACACATCAGCCCCAGCATTTT.

In this sample, this clone turned up once. This rearrangement joins TRBV11-1 to TRBJ2-5, with 7 bases fitting TRBD2. V lost 5 bases, J lost 5 bases, and 5 bases stayed unmatched. The CDR3 runs to 13 residues. Germline V gives CDR1 SGHAT, CDR2 FQDESV (reference sequence). The CDR3 region has the DNA TGTGCCAGCAGCGTGGGGGGGACGGAGACCCAGTACTTC. Amino acid sequence: CASSVGGTETQYF.

The chain employs TRBV7-2 and TRBJ1-4, with D hard to call. The germline gives CDR1 SGHTA, CDR2 FQGNSA. The length of the CDR3 is 16 residues. V lost 1 base to trimming and J lost 6 bases, with 15 bases between them. The chain's CDR3 is CASSLDFSTRDEKLFF. In nucleotides, the CDR3 is TGTGCCAGCAGCTTAGATTTCTCTACTCGGGATGAAAAACTGTTTTTT. The complete variable domain, with remaining parts taken from reference TRBV7-2 and TRBJ1-4, reads GAGVSQSPSNKVTEKGKDVELRCDPISGHTALYWYRQSLGQGLEFLIYFQGNSAPDKSGLPSDRFSAERTGGSVSTLTIQRTQQEDSAVYLCASSLDFSTRDEKLFFGSGTQLSVL.